The rows below give T cell receptor beta chains drawn from one sample of a study of T-cell memory formation after mild COVID-19. Each CDR3 protein gets one entry after TCRdb re-called the 5' RACE reads with MiXCR. The table has about 49,000 distinct CDR3 sequences, over 6.5% seen once; the top ten hold approximately 1.4%. The sample was PBMCs or a T cell subset sorted from them (not recorded which). These receptors were collected from a man aged 18 to 29 who had mild COVID-19 (a few samples of this study predate the infection). Cell type and time point are not known. CDR3s leave out the opening cysteine and the closing phenylalanine or tryptophan.

V,J,length,CDR3
TRBV20-1,TRBJ2-1,12,SARDTMPGDEQF
TRBV5-1,TRBJ2-2,13,ASSLNLGGTGELF
TRBV5-6,TRBJ1-2,14,ASSSVLEGTNYGYT
TRBV4-2,TRBJ2-1,11,ASSGHAGGEQF
TRBV12-3/TRBV12-4,TRBJ2-7,12,ASSPLPSSYEQY
TRBV11-1,TRBJ2-1,9,ACGAYNEQF
TRBV9,TRBJ2-1,17,ASSPRLAGEPGSYNEQF
TRBV6-6,TRBJ1-5,11,ASSYGLGQPQH
TRBV6-5,TRBJ2-5,14,ASSIPGLAGKETQY
TRBV7-9,TRBJ2-3,10,ASSGISNTQY
TRBV7-2,TRBJ1-4,12,ASSPPPTNEKLF
TRBV2,TRBJ2-5,10,ASRADQETQY
TRBV14,TRBJ2-2,12,ASSQVRATGELF
TRBV7-6,TRBJ2-7,11,ASSPDREGEQY
TRBV12-3/TRBV12-4,TRBJ1-2,12,ASSTQGAGYGYT
TRBV18,TRBJ1-1,12,ASSPSGAGTEAF
TRBV10-3,TRBJ2-5,12,AISVAGAEETQY
TRBV6-5,TRBJ2-3,17,ASSPPGLAGARSTDTQY
TRBV2,TRBJ1-2,11,ASSGQGLNGYT
TRBV7-2,TRBJ1-6,13,ASSLAAGLNSPLH
TRBV7-2,TRBJ2-3,14,ASSRTRLAGGLTQY
TRBV7-9,TRBJ1-2,12,ASRSTGADYGYT
TRBV15,TRBJ1-5,14,ATSRDGQGIGQPQH
TRBV7-2,TRBJ2-1,13,ASSYMGQGNNEQF
TRBV5-1,TRBJ2-2,11,ASHTGNTGELF
TRBV4-3,TRBJ1-6,17,ASSQDTASGGSFNSPLH
TRBV6-5,TRBJ2-4,13,ASSYSGTTGNIQY
TRBV7-8,TRBJ1-5,12,ASSSTMRNQPQH
TRBV7-2,TRBJ2-5,12,ASSSVGGWETQY
TRBV7-3,TRBJ2-2,12,ASSRTVNTGELF
TRBV10-3,TRBJ2-7,10,AISVRDYEQY
TRBV20-1,TRBJ2-2,12,SASGGAGTGELF
TRBV7-6,TRBJ2-2,15,ASSSLAGVTNTGELF
TRBV7-2,TRBJ1-5,13,ASSLIGGPYQPQH
TRBV24-1,TRBJ1-1,11,ATSDGTHSEAF
TRBV24-1,TRBJ1-1,12,ATSQQKPNTEAF
TRBV12-3/TRBV12-4,TRBJ2-3,11,ASSSPLRDTQY
TRBV20-1,TRBJ1-1,12,SARDRAANTEAF
TRBV7-9,TRBJ1-2,15,ASSLRTPRMIDYGYT
TRBV9,TRBJ1-1,14,ASSQFGAGQGTEAF
TRBV5-1,TRBJ2-5,12,ASGSGGPQETQY
TRBV5-1,TRBJ1-1,13,ASSLQDSRFTEAF